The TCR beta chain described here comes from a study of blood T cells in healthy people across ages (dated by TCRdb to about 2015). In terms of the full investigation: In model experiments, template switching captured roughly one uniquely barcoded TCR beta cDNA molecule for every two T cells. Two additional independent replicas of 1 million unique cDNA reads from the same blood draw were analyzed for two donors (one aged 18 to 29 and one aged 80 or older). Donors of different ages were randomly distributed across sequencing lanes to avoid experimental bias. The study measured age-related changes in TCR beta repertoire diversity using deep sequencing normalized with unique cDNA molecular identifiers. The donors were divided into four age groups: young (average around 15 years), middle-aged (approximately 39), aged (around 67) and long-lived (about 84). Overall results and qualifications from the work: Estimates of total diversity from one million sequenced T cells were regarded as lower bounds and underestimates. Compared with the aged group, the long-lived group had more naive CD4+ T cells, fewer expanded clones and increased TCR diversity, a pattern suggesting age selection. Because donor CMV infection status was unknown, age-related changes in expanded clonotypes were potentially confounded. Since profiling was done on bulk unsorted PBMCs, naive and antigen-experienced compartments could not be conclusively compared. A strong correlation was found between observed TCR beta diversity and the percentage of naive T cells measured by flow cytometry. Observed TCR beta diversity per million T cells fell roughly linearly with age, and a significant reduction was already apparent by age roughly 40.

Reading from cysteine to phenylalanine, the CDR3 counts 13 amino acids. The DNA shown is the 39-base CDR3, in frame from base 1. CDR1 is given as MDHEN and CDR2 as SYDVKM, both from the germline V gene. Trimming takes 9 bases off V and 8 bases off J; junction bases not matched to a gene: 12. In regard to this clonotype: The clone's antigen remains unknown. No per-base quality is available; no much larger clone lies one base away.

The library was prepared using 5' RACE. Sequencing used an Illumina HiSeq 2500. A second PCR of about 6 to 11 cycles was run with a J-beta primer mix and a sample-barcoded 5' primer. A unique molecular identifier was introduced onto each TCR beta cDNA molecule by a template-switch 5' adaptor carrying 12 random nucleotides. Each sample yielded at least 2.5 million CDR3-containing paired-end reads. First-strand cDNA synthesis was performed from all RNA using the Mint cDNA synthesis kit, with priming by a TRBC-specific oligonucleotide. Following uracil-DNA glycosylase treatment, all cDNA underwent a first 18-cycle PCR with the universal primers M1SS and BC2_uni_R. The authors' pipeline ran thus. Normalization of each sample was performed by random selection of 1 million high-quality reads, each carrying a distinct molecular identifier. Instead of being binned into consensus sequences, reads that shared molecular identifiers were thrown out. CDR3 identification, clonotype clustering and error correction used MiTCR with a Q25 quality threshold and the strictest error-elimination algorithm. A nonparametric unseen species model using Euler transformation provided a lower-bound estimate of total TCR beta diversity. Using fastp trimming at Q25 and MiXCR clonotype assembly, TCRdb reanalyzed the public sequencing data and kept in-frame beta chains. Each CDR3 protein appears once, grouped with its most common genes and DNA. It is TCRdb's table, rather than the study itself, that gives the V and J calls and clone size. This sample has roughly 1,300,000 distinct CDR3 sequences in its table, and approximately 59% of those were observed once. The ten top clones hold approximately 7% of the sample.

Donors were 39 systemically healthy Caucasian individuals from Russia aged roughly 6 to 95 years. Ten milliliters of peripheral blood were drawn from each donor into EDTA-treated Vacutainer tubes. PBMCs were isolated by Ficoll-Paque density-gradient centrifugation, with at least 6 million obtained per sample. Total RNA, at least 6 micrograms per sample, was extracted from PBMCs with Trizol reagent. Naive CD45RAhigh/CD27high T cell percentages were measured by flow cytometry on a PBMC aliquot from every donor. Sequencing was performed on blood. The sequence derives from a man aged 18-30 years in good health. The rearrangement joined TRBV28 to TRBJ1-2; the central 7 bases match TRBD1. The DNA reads TGTGCCAGTCTTCACCGGGACAGATGGGGCTACACCTTC. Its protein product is CASLHRDRWGYTF.